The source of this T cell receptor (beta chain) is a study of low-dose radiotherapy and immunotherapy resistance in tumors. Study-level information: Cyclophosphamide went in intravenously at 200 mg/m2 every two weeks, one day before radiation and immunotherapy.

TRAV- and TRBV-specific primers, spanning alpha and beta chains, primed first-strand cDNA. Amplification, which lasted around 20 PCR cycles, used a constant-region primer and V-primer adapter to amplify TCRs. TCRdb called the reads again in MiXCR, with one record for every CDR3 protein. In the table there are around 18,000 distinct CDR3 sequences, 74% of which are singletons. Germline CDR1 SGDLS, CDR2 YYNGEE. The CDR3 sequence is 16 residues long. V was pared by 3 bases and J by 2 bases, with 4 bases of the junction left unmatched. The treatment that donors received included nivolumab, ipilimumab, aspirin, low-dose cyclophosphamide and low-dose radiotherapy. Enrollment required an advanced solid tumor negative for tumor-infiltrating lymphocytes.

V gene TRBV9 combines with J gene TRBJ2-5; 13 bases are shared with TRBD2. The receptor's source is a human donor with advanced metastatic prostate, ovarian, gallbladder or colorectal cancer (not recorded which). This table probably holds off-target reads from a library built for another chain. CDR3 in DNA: TGTGCCAGCAGCGCTGGGACTAGCGGGGAACAAGAGACCCAGTACTTC. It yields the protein CASSAGTSGEQETQYF. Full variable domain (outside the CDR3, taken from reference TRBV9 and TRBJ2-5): DSGVTQTPKHLITATGQRVTLRCSPRSGDLSVYWYQQSLDQGLQFLIQYYNGEERAKGNILERFSAQQFPDLHSELNLSSLELGDSALYFCASSAGTSGEQETQYFGPGTRLLVL.